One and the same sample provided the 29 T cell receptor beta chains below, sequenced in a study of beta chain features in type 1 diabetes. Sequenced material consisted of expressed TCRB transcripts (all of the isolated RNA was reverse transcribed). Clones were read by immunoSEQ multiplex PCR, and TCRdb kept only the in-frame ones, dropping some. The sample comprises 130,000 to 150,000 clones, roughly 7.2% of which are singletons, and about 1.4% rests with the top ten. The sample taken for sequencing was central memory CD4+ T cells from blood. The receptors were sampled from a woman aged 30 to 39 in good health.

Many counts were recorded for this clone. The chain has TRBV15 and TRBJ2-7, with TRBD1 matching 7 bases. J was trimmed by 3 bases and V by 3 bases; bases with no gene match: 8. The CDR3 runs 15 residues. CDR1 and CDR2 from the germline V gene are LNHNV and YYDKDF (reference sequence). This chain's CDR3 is CATSSMTGFGYEQYF. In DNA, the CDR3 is TGTGCCACCAGCAGTATGACAGGGTTTGGCTACGAGCAGTACTTC.

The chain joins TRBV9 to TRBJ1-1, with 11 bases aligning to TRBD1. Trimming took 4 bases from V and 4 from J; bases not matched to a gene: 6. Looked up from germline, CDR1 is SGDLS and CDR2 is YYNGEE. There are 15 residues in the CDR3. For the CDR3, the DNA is TGTGCCAGCAGCCCTACCGGGACAGGGGGCACTGAAGCTTTCTTT. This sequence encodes CASSPTGTGGTEAFF.

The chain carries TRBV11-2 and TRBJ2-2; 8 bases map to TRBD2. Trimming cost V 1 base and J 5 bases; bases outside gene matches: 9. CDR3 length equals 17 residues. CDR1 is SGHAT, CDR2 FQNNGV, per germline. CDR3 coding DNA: TGTGCCAGCAGCTTAGGAGGAGCGGGAGTTAGAACCGGGGAGCTGTTTTTT. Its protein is CASSLGGAGVRTGELFF.

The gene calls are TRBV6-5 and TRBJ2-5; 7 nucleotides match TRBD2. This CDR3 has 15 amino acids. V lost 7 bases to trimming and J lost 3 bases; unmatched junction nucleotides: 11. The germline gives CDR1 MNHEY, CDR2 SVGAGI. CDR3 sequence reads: CASKKRASGKETQYF. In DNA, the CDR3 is TGTGCCAGCAAAAAACGGGCTAGCGGAAAAGAGACCCAGTACTTC.

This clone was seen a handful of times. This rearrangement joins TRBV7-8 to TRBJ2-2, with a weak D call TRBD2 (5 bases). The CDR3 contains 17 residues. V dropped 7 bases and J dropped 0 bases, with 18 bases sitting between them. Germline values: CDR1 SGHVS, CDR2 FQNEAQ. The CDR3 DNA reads TGTGCCAGCATCCTGGGGAGTCTACACTCGAACACCGGGGAGCTGTTTTTT. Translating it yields CASILGSLHSNTGELFF.

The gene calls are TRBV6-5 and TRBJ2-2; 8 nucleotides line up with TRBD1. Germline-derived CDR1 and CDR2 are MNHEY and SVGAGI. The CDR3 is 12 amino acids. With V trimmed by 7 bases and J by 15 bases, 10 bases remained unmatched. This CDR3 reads CASNSRTGRVFF. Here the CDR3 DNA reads TGTGCCAGCAACTCGAGGACAGGGAGAGTGTTTTTT.

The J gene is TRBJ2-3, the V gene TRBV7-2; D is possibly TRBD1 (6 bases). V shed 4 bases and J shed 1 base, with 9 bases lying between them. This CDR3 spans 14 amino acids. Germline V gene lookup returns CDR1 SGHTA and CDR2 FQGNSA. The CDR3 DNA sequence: TGTGCCAGCAGCTCCAGGACAGGCACAGATACGCAGTATTTT. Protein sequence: CASSSRTGTDTQYF.

CDR3 in amino acids: CASRKQGSTDTQYF. For the CDR3, the DNA is TGTGCCAGCAGAAAGCAGGGGAGCACAGATACGCAGTATTTT. V and J are TRBV6-4 and TRBJ2-3, with D possibly matching TRBD1 (6 bases). The CDR3 is 14 residues long. V was pared by 6 bases and J by 0 bases, with 10 bases between. CDR1 MRHNA and CDR2 SNTAGT come from the germline V gene.

The DNA of the CDR3 is TGTGCCAGCAGGAGACAGGAAGAGACCCAGTACTTC. Translated: CASRRQEETQYF. The V and J genes are TRBV25-1 and TRBJ2-5; maybe TRBD1 (6 bases). Germline assignment: CDR1 MGHDK and CDR2 SYGVNS. Trimming stripped 6 bases from V and 3 bases from J, with 8 bases between. The CDR3 spans 12 residues.

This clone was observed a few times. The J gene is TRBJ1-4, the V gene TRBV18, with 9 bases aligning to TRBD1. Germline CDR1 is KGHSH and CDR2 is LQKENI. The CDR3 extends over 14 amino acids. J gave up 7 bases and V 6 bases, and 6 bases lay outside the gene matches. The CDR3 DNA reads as TGTGCCAGCTCCGGACAGGGGAAGGGTGAAAAACTGTTTTTT. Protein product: CASSGQGKGEKLFF.

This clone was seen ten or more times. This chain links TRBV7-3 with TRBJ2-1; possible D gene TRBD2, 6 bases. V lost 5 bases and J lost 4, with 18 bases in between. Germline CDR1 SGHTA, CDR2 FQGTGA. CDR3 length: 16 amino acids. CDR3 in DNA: TGTGCCAGCAGCCCTAGTCTTCCGGGACTGTACAATGAGCAGTTCTTC. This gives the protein CASSPSLPGLYNEQFF.

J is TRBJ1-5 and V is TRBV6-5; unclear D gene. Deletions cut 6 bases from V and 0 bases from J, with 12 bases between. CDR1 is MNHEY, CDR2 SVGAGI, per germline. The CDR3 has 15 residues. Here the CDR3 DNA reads TGTGCCAGCAGCCCGGAGGCCCGTAGCAATCAGCCCCAGCATTTT. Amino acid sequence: CASSPEARSNQPQHF.

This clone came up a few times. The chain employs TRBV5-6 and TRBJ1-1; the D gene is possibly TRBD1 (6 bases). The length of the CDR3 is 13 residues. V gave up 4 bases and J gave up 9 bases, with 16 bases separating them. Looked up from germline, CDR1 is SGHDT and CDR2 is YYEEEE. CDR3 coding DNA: TGTGCCAGCAGCCGGACAGAGGCGGGCAAAGCTTTCTTT. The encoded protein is CASSRTEAGKAFF. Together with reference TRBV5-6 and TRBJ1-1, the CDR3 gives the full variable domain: DAGVTQSPTHLIKTRGQQVTLRCSPKSGHDTVSWYQQALGQGPQFIFQYYEEEERQRGNFPDRFSGHQFPNYSSELNVNALLLGDSALYLCASSRTEAGKAFFGQGTRLTVV.

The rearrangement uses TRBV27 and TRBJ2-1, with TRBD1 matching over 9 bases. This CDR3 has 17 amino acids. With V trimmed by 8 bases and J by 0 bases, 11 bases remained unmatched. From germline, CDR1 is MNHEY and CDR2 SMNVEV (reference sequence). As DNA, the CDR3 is TGTGCCAGCGGCGATCCGACGGGACAGGGCTCCTACAATGAGCAGTTCTTC. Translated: CASGDPTGQGSYNEQFF.

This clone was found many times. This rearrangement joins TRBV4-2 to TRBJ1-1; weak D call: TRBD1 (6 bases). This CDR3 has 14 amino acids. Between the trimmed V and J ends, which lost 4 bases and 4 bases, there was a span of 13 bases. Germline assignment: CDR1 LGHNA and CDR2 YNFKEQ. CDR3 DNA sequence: TGTGCCAGCAGCCGAGAGGGGGGAGGCACTGAAGCTTTCTTT. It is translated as CASSREGGGTEAFF.

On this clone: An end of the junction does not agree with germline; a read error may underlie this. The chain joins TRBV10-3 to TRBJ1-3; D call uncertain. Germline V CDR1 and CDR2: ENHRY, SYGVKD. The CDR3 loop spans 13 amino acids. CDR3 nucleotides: TGTGCCAGCAGTTCGGGGACTGGAAACACCATATATTTT. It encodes CASSSGTGNTIYF.

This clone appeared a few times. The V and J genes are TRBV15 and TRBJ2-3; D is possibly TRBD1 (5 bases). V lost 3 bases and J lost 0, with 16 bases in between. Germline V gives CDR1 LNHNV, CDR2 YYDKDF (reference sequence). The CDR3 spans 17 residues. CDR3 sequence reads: CATSRPLAGFSTDTQYF. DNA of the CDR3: TGTGCCACCAGCAGGCCTTTGGCAGGGTTTAGCACAGATACGCAGTATTTT.

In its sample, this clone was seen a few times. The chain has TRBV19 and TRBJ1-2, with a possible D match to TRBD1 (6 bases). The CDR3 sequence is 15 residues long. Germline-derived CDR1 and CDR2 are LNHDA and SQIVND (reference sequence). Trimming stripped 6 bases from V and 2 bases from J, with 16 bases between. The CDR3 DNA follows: TGTGCCAGTAGCCCTCAGGACAGAGGGAACTATGGCTACACCTTC. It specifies CASSPQDRGNYGYTF.

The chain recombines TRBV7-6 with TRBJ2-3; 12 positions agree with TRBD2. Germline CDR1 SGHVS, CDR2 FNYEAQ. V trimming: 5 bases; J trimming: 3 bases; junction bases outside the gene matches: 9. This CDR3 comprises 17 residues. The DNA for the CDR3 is TGTGCCAGCAGCCCCCATTGGACTAGCGGGATGACAGATACGCAGTATTTT. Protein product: CASSPHWTSGMTDTQYF.

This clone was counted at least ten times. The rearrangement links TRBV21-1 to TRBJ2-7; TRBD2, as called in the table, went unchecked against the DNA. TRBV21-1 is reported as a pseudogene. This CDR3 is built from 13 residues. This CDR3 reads CASNLQEDYEQYF. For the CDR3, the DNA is TGTGCCAGCAACCTCCAAGAGGACTACGAGCAGTACTTC.

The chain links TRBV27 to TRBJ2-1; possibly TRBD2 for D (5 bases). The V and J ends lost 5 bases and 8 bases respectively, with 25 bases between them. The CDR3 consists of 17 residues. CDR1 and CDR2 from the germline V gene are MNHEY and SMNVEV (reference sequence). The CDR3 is CASSEERALGITDEQFF. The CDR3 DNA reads TGTGCCAGCAGTGAAGAGAGGGCGCTGGGAATAACCGATGAGCAGTTCTTC.

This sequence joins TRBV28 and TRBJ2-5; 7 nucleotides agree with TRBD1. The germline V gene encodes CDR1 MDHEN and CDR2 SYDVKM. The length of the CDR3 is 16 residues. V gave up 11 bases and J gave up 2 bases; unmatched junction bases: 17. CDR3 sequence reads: CAQFRSGQAGQETQYF. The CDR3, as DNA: TGTGCCCAATTCAGATCCGGACAGGCTGGGCAAGAGACCCAGTACTTC.

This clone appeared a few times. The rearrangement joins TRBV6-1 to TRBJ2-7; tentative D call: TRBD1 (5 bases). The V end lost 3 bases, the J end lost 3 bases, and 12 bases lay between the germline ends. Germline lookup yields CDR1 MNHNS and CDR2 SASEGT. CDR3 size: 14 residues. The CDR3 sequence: CASSDRVSGYEQYF. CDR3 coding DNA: TGTGCCAGCAGTGACAGGGTATCGGGCTACGAGCAGTACTTC.

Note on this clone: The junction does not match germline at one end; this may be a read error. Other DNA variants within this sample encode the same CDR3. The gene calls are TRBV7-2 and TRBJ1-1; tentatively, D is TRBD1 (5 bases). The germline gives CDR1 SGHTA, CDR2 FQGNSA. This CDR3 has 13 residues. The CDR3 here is CASRDTPNTEAFF. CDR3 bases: TGTGCCAGCAGGGACACCCCGAACACAGAAGCTTTCTTT.

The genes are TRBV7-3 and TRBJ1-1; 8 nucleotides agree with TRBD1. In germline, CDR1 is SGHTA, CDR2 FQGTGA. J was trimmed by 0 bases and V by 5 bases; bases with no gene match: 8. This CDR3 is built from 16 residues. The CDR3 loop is CASSVWTGLMNTEAFF. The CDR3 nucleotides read TGTGCCAGCAGCGTATGGACAGGGCTAATGAACACTGAAGCTTTCTTT. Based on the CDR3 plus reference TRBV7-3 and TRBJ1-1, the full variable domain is GAGVSQTPSNKVTEKGKYVELRCDPISGHTALYWYRQSLGQGPEFLIYFQGTGAADDSGLPNDRFFAVRPEGSVSTLKIQRTERGDSAVYLCASSVWTGLMNTEAFFGQGTRLTVV.

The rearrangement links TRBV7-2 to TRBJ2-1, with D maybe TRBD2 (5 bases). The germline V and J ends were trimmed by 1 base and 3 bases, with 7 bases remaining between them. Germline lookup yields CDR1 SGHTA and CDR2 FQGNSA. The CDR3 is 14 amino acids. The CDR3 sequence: CASSLDGIYNEQFF. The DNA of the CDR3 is TGTGCCAGCAGCTTAGACGGGATCTACAATGAGCAGTTCTTC.

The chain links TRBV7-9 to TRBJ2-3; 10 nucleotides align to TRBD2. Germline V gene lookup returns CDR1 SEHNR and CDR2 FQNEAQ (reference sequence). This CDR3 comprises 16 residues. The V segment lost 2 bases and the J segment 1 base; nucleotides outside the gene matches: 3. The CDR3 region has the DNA TGTGCCAGCAGCTTAAGAGCGGGAGGGCGCACAGATACGCAGTATTTT. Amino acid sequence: CASSLRAGGRTDTQYF.

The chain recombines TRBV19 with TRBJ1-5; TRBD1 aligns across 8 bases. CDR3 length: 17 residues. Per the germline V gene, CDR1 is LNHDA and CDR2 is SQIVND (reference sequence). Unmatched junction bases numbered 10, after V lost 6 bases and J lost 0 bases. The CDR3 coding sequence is TGTGCCAGTAGCCCCCGAGAAGGGACAGGTAGCAATCAGCCCCAGCATTTT. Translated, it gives CASSPREGTGSNQPQHF.

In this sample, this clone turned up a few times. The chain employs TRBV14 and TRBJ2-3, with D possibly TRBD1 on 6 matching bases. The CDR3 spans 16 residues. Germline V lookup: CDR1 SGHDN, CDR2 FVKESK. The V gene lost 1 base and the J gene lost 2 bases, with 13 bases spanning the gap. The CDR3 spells CASSQGLDSNTDTQYF. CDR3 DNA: TGTGCCAGCAGCCAAGGACTGGACAGCAACACAGATACGCAGTATTTT. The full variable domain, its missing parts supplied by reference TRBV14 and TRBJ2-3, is EAGVTQFPSHSVIEKGQTVTLRCDPISGHDNLYWYRRVMGKEIKFLLHFVKESKQDESGMPNNRFLAERTGGTYSTLKVQPAELEDSGVYFCASSQGLDSNTDTQYFGPGTRLTVL.